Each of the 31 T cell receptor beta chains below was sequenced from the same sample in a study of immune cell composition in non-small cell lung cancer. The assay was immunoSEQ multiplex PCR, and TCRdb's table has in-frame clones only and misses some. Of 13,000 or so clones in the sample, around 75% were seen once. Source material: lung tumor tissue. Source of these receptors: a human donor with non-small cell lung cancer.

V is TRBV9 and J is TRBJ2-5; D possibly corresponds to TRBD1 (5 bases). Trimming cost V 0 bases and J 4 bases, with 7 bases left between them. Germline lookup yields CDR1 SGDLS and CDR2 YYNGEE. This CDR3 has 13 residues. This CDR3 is CASSVATGETQYF. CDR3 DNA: TGTGCCAGCAGCGTAGCTACAGGAGAGACCCAGTACTTC.

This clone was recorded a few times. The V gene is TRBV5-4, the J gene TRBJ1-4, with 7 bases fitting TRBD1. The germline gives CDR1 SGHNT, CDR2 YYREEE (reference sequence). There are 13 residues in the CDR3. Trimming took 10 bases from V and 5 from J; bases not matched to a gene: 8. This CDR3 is CASAEGANEKLFF. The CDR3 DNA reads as TGTGCCTCCGCCGAGGGGGCGAATGAAAAACTGTTTTTT.

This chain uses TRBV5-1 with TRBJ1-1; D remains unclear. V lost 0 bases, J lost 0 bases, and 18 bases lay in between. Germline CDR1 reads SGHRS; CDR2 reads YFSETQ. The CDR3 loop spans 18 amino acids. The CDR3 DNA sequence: TGCGCCAGCAGCTTGGGGTTGGAACCGGGGTTCATGAACACTGAAGCTTTCTTT. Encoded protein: CASSLGLEPGFMNTEAFF.

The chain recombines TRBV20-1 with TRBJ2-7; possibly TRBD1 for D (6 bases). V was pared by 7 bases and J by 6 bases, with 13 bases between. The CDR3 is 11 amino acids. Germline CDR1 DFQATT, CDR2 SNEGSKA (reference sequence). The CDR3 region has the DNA TGCAGTGTGGCAGGGGATTCCGAGCAGTACTTC. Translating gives CSVAGDSEQYF.

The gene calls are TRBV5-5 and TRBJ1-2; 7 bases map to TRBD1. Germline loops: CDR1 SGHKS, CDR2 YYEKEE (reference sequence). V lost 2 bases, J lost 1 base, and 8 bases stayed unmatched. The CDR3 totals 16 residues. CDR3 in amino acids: CASSLSMAGGNYGYTF. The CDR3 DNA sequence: TGTGCCAGCAGCTTAAGCATGGCAGGGGGTAACTATGGCTACACCTTC.

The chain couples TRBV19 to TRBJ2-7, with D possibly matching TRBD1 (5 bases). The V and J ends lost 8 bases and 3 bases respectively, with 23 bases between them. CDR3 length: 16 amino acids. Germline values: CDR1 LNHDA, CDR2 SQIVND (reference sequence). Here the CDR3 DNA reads TGTGCCAGTGCCCAATCCACCCAGGGATCCTTCTACGAGCAGTACTTC. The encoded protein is CASAQSTQGSFYEQYF.

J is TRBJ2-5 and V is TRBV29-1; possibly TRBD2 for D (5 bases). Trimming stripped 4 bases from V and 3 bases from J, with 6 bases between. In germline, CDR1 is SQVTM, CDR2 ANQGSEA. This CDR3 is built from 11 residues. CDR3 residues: CSVVREETQYF. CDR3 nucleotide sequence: TGCAGCGTTGTGAGGGAAGAGACCCAGTACTTC.

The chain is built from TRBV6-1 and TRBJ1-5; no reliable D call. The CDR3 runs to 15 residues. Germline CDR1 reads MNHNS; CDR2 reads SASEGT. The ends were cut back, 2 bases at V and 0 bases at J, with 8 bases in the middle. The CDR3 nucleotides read TGTGCCAGCAGTGAATATGGGCATAGCAATCAGCCCCAGCATTTT. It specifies CASSEYGHSNQPQHF.

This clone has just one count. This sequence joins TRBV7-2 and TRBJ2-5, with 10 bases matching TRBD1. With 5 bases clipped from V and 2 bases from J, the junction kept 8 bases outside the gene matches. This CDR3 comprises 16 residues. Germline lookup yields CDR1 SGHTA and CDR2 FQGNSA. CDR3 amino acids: CASSKKGTGVQETQYF. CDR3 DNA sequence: TGTGCCAGCAGCAAGAAGGGGACAGGGGTACAAGAGACCCAGTACTTC. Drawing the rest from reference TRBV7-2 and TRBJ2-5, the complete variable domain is GAGVSQSPSNKVTEKGKDVELRCDPISGHTALYWYRQSLGQGLEFLIYFQGNSAPDKSGLPSDRFSAERTGGSVSTLTIQRTQQEDSAVYLCASSKKGTGVQETQYFGPGTRLLVL.

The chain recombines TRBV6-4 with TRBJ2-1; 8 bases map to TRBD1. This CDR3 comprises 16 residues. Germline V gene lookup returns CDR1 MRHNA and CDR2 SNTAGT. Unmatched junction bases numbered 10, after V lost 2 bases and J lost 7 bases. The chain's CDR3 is CASSDGSGQEGNEQFF. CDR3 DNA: TGTGCCAGCAGTGACGGATCGGGACAGGAGGGGAATGAGCAGTTCTTC.

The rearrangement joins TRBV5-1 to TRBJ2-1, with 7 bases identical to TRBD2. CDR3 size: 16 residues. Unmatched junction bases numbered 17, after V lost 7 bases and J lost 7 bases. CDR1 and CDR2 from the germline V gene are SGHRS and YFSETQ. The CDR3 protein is CASARTGGSYVNEQFF. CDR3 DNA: TGCGCCAGCGCTCGGACGGGAGGATCATACGTAAATGAGCAGTTCTTC. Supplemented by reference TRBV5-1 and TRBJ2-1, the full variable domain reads KAGVTQTPRYLIKTRGQQVTLSCSPISGHRSVSWYQQTPGQGLQFLFEYFSETQRNKGNFPGRFSGRQFSNSRSEMNVSTLELGDSALYLCASARTGGSYVNEQFFGPGTRLTVL.

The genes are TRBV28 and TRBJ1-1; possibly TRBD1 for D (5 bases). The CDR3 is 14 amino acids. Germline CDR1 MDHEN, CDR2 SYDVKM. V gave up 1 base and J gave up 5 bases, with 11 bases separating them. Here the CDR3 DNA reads TGTGCCAGCAGTTTATACAGGCTTGAGACTGAAGCTTTCTTT. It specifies CASSLYRLETEAFF.

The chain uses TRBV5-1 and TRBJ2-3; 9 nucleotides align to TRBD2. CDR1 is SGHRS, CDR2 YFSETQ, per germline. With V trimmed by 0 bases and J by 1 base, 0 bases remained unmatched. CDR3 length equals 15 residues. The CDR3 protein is CASSLVAGGTDTQYF. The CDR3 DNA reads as TGCGCCAGCAGCTTGGTAGCGGGGGGCACAGATACGCAGTATTTT.

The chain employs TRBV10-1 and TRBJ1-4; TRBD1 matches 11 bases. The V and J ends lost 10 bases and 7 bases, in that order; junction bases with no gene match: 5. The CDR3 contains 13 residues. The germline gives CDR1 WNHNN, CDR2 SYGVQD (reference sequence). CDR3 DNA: TGCGCCAATGGACAGGGGGCGGGTGAAAAACTGTTTTTT. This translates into CANGQGAGEKLFF.

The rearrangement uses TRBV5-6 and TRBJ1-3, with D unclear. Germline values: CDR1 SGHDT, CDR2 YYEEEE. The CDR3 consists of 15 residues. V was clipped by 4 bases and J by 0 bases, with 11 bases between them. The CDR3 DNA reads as TGTGCCAGCAGCCCGACTCGAGTCTCTGGAAACACCATATATTTT. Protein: CASSPTRVSGNTIYF.

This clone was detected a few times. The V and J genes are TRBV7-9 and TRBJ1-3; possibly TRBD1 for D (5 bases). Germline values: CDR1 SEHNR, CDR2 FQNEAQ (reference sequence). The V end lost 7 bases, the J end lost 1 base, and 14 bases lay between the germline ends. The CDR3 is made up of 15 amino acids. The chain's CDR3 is CASTNTGGSGNTIYF. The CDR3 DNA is TGTGCCAGCACCAATACGGGGGGGTCTGGAAACACCATATATTTT.

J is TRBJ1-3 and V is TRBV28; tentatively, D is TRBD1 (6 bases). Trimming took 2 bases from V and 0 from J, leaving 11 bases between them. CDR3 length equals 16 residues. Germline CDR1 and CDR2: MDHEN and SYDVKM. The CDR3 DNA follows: TGTGCCAGCAGTTTAATTTTGGGGGCCTCTGGAAACACCATATATTTT. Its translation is CASSLILGASGNTIYF.

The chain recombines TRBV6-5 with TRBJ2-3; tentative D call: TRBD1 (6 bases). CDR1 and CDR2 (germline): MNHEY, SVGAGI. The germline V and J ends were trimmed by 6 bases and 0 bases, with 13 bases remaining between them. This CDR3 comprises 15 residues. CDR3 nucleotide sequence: TGTGCCAGCAGGGAACCAGGGGTTAGCACAGATACGCAGTATTTT. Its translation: CASREPGVSTDTQYF.

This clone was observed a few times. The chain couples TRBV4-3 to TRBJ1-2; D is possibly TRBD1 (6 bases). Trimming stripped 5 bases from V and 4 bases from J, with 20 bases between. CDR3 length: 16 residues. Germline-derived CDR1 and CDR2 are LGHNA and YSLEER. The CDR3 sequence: CASSTNADRPIYGYTF. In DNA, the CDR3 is TGCGCCAGCAGCACCAATGCCGACAGGCCCATCTATGGCTACACCTTC.

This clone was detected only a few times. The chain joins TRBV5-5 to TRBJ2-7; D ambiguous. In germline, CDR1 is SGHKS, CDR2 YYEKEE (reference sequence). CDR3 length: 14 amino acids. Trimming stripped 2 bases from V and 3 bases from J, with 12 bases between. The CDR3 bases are TGTGCCAGCAGCTTCGTACCCCACAACTACGAGCAGTACTTC. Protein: CASSFVPHNYEQYF.

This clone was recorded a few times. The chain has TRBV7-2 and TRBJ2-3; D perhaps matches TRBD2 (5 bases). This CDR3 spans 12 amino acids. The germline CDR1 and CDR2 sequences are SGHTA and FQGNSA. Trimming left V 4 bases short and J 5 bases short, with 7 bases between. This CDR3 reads CASSSRGDTQYF. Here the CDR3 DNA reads TGTGCCAGCAGCTCCCGGGGAGATACGCAGTATTTT.

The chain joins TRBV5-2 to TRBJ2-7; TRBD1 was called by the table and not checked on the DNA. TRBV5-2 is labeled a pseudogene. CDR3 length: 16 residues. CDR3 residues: CASSPLGTGESYEQYF. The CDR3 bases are TGCGCCAGCAGCCCCCTCGGGACAGGGGAATCCTACGAGCAGTACTTC.

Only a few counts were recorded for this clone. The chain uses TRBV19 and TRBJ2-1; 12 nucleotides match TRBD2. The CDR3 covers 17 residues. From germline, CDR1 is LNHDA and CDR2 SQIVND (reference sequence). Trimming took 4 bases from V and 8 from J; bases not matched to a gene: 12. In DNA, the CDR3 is TGTGCCAGTAGTAAGCGGGGGGCTAGCGGGAGGGTCGATGAGCAGTTCTTC. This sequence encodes CASSKRGASGRVDEQFF.

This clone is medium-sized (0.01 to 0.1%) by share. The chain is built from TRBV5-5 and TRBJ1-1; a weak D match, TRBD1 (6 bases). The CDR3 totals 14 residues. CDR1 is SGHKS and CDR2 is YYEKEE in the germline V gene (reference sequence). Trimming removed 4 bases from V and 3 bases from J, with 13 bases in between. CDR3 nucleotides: TGTGCCAGCAGCCCCGGACAGTTTTACACTGAAGCTTTCTTT. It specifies CASSPGQFYTEAFF.

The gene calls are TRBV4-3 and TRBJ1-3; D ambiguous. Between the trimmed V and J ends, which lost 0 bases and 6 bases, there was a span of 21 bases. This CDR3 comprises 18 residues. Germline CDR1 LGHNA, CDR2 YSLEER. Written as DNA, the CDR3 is TGCGCCAGCAGCCAAGATGCGGGATGGGCCAGCAATGAAAACACCATATATTTT. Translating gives CASSQDAGWASNENTIYF.

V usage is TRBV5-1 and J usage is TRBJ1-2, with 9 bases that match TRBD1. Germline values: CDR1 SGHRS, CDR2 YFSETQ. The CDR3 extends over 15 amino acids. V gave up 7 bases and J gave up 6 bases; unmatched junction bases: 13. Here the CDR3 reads CASGPGGTGHDGYTF. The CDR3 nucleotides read TGCGCCAGCGGTCCTGGCGGGACAGGGCATGATGGCTACACCTTC.

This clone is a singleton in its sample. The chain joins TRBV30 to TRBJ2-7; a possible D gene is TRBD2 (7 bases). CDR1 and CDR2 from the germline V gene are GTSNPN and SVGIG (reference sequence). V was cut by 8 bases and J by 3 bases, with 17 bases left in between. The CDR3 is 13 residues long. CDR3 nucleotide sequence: TGTGCCCCGCAAGCGGGACATCACTACGAGCAGTACTTC. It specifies CAPQAGHHYEQYF.

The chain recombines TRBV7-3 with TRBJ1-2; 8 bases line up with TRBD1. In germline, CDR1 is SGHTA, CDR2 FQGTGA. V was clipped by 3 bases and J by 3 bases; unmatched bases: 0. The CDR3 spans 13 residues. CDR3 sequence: CASSLDRDYGYTF. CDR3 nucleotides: TGTGCCAGCAGCTTGGACAGGGACTATGGCTACACCTTC.

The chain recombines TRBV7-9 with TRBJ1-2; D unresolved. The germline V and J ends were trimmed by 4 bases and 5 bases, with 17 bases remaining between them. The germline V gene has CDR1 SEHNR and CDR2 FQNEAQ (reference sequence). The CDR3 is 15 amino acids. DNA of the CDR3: TGTGCCAGCAGCTCTCTCCAGGCCTCGGCTTATGGCTACACCTTC. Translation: CASSSLQASAYGYTF.

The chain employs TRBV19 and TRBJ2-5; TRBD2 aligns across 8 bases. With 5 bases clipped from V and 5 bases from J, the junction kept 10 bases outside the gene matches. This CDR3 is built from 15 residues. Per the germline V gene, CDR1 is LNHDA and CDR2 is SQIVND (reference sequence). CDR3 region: CASSQSGGQGETQYF. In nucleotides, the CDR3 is TGTGCCAGTAGTCAGTCGGGGGGGCAGGGGGAGACCCAGTACTTC.

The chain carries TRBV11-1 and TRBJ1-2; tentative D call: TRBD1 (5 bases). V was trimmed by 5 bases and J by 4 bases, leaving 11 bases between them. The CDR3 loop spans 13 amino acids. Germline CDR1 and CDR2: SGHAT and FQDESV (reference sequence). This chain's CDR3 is CASSPTGAYGYTF. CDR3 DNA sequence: TGTGCCAGCAGCCCAACAGGAGCCTATGGCTACACCTTC.